Listed below are T cell receptor beta chains from one sample, sequenced in a study of cytomegalovirus exposure and HLA in healthy donors. The method was immunoSEQ multiplex PCR; TCRdb's version includes in-frame clones alone and lacks a portion of them. Of tens of thousands of clones detected, 80% appear once; the ten largest clones hold over 5%. The specimen was PBMCs. These receptor sequences come from a male donor in good health and CMV-seronegative. Each CDR3 is given with its conserved first and last residue. The D gene is left open where the match is weak. Rows give clone size only sometimes, using once, few, many, or a class for an expanded clone.

once TRBJ1-5 TRBV15 - TGCGCCACCAGCAGAGATCTTTATAGCAATCAGCCCCAGCATTTT CATSRDLYSNQPQHF
- TRBJ2-1 TRBV19 TRBD2 TGTGCCAGTAGTATAAGGACACTAGCGGCGTACAATGAGCAGTTCTTC CASSIRTLAAYNEQFF
- TRBJ1-1 TRBV5-1 - TGCGCCAGCAGCTCGGCACAGACGATAACTGAAGCTTTCTTT CASSSAQTITEAFF
- TRBJ1-2 TRBV7-6 TRBD1 TGTGCCAGCAGCCCCACCGACAGGGACGGCTACACCTTC CASSPTDRDGYTF
- TRBJ2-2 TRBV6-5 TRBD1 TGTGCCAGCAGCAAACAGGGGCAGAACACCGGGGAGCTGTTTTTT CASSKQGQNTGELFF
- TRBJ1-2 TRBV4-3 - TGCGCCAGCAGCCCAGTCAGGGGAAGCGTCGGCTACACCTTC CASSPVRGSVGYTF
- TRBJ1-1 TRBV7-9 TRBD1 TGTGCCAGCAGCTTGGAGGGGGCGACCACTGAAGCTTTCTTT CASSLEGATTEAFF
- TRBJ1-2 TRBV29-1 - TGCAGCGTTGAGCCACAGGGATCTGTCTATGGCTACACCTTC CSVEPQGSVYGYTF
- TRBJ2-3 TRBV7-9 TRBD2 TGTGCCAGCAGTTCCGGGACGGGGGGAAACACAGATACGCAGTATTTT CASSSGTGGNTDTQYF
- TRBJ1-2 TRBV5-4 - TGTGCCAGCAGCTTGGCCGGGGGGGCCCATGGCTACACCTTC CASSLAGGAHGYTF
- TRBJ1-2 TRBV7-9 TRBD1 TGTGCCAGCAGCTTAATAGAGGGACAGACTAACTATGGCTACACCTTC CASSLIEGQTNYGYTF